This T cell receptor (beta chain) was retrieved from a study of T cell clonality in common variable immunodeficiency. General study results and limits: Patient heterogeneity in the CVID cohort limited correlations between repertoire features and clinical complications. Fewer deletions and N-nucleotide insertions were reportedly seen in common variable immunodeficiency TCR beta sequences.

The repertoire was sequenced with immunoSEQ multiplex PCR; TCRdb's copy has only in-frame clones and lacks some. The specimen has around 13,000 clones, none found just once. Aged roughly 8 to 65 years, CVID subjects averaged around 43 years old. With respect to this clone: Its specificity is not known.

Material: peripheral blood mononuclear cells. This TCR was sampled from a human donor with common variable immunodeficiency.

The CDR3 DNA, read in part, is TGTGCCAGTAGTATAAAAGTGGGCAGATCCTACGAG. It translates to CASSIKVGRSYE. The full CDR3 is CASSIKVGRSYEQYF. The chain has TRBV19 and TRBJ2-7, with unresolved D. The read terminates 3 residues ahead of where the CDR3 ends, so the germline J gene completes it. V was cut by 2 bases and J by 1 base, with 12 bases left in between. Germline V CDR1 and CDR2: LNHDA, SQIVND (reference sequence). This CDR3 region has 15 residues.